The rows below give T cell receptor beta chains drawn from one sample of a study of T-cell reconstitution after alpha-beta-depleted transplantation in children. Via MiXCR, TCRdb re-called the PCR reads, giving one row per CDR3 protein. Seen here are more than 200,000 distinct CDR3 sequences, about 26% observed once, and the top ten hold over 2.5%. Sequenced material: PBMCs, taken before TCRalphabeta/CD19-depleted stem cell transplant. The origin of the receptors is a girl aged 2 to 10 with Fanconi anemia, due to receive a stem cell transplant. Each CDR3 is given with its conserved first and last residue.

j_gene	v_gene	CDR3aa
TRBJ2-1	TRBV4-1	CASSQKLAGAPWNEQFF
TRBJ2-2	TRBV12-3/TRBV12-4	CASSPLRLAGVGAGELFF
TRBJ2-3	TRBV27	CASGRGPGTDTQYF
TRBJ2-7	TRBV28	CASSFKRYEQYF
TRBJ2-2	TRBV6-5	CASSYRGQNTGELFF
TRBJ2-1	TRBV29-1	CSVVPRQDGEQFF
TRBJ1-4	TRBV5-5	CASSLFAGHDEKLFF
TRBJ2-7	TRBV20-1	CSARDRLGGRDEQYF
TRBJ2-3	TRBV7-2	CASSFVGGRADTQYF
TRBJ2-7	TRBV2	CATTGAYEQYF
TRBJ2-5	TRBV4-2	CASSQDRGWETQYF
TRBJ2-7	TRBV29-1	CSVGTSGLYEQYF
TRBJ2-7	TRBV29-1	CSAGTGISYEQYF
TRBJ2-7	TRBV7-3	CASSLMRWTGVSYEQYF
TRBJ1-2	TRBV29-1	CSVEWTEINYGYTF
TRBJ2-1	TRBV12-3/TRBV12-4	CASSPSDRTNEQFF
TRBJ2-1	TRBV20-1	CSAVYIPGLDFNEQFF
TRBJ2-3	TRBV7-8	CASSSTLTGGQWDTQYF
TRBJ1-5	TRBV6-1	CASRAHSNQPQHF
TRBJ1-4	TRBV12-3/TRBV12-4	CASSLGGATNEKLLF
TRBJ2-7	TRBV20-1	CSARASGTTNYEQYF
TRBJ2-1	TRBV10-3	CAISETTRVNEQFF